These 9 T cell receptor beta chains were all obtained from the same sample, sequenced in a study of cytomegalovirus exposure and HLA in healthy donors. Primers: 60 Vbeta forward and 13 Jbeta reverse. This table comes from immunoSEQ multiplex PCR, and its TCRdb copy is limited to in-frame clones, with some not included. This repertoire shows some 170,000 clones, about 69% found once; its top ten account for about 2.7%. The sample consisted of PBMCs. All receptors derive from a male donor in good health and CMV-seronegative.

This chain uses TRBV7-3 with TRBJ1-1; a possible D gene is TRBD1 (5 bases). The germline V gene has CDR1 SGHTA and CDR2 FQGTGA. The CDR3 runs to 13 residues. Deletions cut 5 bases from V and 2 bases from J, with 9 bases between. CDR3 sequence: CASSKDSNTEAFF. CDR3 nucleotide sequence: TGTGCCAGCAGCAAAGACAGCAACACTGAAGCTTTCTTT.

J is TRBJ1-5 and V is TRBV28; D perhaps matches TRBD1 (6 bases). V was trimmed by 9 bases and J by 6 bases, leaving 18 bases between them. This CDR3 spans 14 amino acids. From germline, CDR1 is MDHEN and CDR2 SYDVKM. The CDR3 DNA reads as TGTGCCAGTCGAGAGGGGGAAGGAATTCAGCCCCAGCATTTT. Amino acid sequence: CASREGEGIQPQHF.

The chain links TRBV30 to TRBJ1-5; D gene ambiguous. Germline CDR1 and CDR2: GTSNPN and SVGIG (reference sequence). The CDR3 sequence is 14 residues long. V shed 0 bases and J shed 0 bases, with 6 bases lying between them. As DNA, the CDR3 is TGTGCCTGGAGTGTTGTAGATAGCAATCAGCCCCAGCATTTT. It specifies CAWSVVDSNQPQHF.

The CDR3 DNA follows: TGTGCCAGCTCACCAGAGGGTCTCAATCAGCCCCAGCATTTT. It is translated as CASSPEGLNQPQHF. The chain uses TRBV18 and TRBJ1-5; D is uncertain. CDR3 length: 14 amino acids. Trimming removed 2 bases from V and 3 bases from J, with 8 bases in between. Germline CDR1 and CDR2: KGHSH and LQKENI.

For this clone: At one end, the junction sequence differs from germline, possibly due to a read error. The chain uses TRBV28 and TRBJ2-3; 12 bases fit TRBD2. The CDR3 is 12 residues long. CDR1 MDHEN and CDR2 SYDVKM come from the germline V gene. The CDR3 coding sequence is TGTGCCAGCAGTATGACTAGCGGGAGTTGGCATTTT. As protein: CASSMTSGSWHF.

Comments on this clone: This sample includes further DNA sequences coding for the same CDR3. Written as DNA, the CDR3 is TGTGCCAGTAGTCCAGGGGGCTACAATGAGCAGTTCTTC. It specifies CASSPGGYNEQFF. The chain uses TRBV19 and TRBJ2-1; 7 nucleotides align to TRBD1. The junction had 1 base not matched to a gene; V was cut back by 5 bases and J by 3 bases. The CDR3 totals 13 residues. Germline CDR1 is LNHDA and CDR2 is SQIVND (reference sequence).

The chain carries TRBV5-1 and TRBJ2-3, with D perhaps matching TRBD2 (6 bases). The CDR3 loop spans 13 amino acids. V was clipped by 0 bases and J by 12 bases, with 14 bases between them. The V gene's germline CDR1 is SGHRS and CDR2 YFSETQ. This CDR3 is CASSLAGRGGQYF. In DNA, the CDR3 is TGCGCCAGCAGCTTGGCCGGGCGGGGAGGCCAGTATTTT.

This clone has only a few counts. The chain is built from TRBV9 and TRBJ2-2; D not certain. The length of the CDR3 is 13 residues. Looked up from germline, CDR1 is SGDLS and CDR2 is YYNGEE. V was cut by 0 bases and J by 4 bases, with 4 bases left in between. The CDR3 region is CASSVASTGELFF. CDR3 nucleotide sequence: TGTGCCAGCAGCGTAGCTAGCACCGGGGAGCTGTTTTTT.

This clone was counted a single time. V usage is TRBV18 and J usage is TRBJ1-1; TRBD1 matches at 8 bases. The V gene end was trimmed by 1 base and the J gene end by 3 bases; junction bases not matched to a gene: 4. The V gene's germline CDR1 is KGHSH and CDR2 LQKENI. The CDR3 is 15 amino acids. This chain's CDR3 is CASSPRDRPDTEAFF. CDR3 DNA sequence: TGTGCCAGCTCACCACGGGACAGGCCGGACACTGAAGCTTTCTTT.